Sequencing of this TCR beta chain was carried out in a study of T cells after posttransplantation cyclophosphamide. The assay was immunoSEQ multiplex PCR, and TCRdb's table has in-frame clones only and misses some. The sample offers 20,000 to 30,000 clones and no singletons, the top ten holding about 1.5%. Overall study results and limits: Tissue-infiltrating T cells from skin or gut overlapped little with blood T cells. Donor CD8+ memory clones often dominated recipient blood repertoires at later times.

The table lists this clone with many counts. Its antigen is not known. What was sequenced was PBMCs. The TCR was taken from a man between 45 and 60 years old in good health, CMV-negative, and a related stem cell transplant donor.

CDR3 sequence (DNA): TGTGCCAGCAGTTTATCTGACAATACGCAGTATTTT. It yields the protein CASSLSDNTQYF. This chain links TRBV28 with TRBJ2-3; no reliable D call. CDR1 and CDR2 from the germline V gene are MDHEN and SYDVKM. Trimming took 1 base from V and 7 from J, leaving 6 bases between them. The length of the CDR3 is 12 residues.